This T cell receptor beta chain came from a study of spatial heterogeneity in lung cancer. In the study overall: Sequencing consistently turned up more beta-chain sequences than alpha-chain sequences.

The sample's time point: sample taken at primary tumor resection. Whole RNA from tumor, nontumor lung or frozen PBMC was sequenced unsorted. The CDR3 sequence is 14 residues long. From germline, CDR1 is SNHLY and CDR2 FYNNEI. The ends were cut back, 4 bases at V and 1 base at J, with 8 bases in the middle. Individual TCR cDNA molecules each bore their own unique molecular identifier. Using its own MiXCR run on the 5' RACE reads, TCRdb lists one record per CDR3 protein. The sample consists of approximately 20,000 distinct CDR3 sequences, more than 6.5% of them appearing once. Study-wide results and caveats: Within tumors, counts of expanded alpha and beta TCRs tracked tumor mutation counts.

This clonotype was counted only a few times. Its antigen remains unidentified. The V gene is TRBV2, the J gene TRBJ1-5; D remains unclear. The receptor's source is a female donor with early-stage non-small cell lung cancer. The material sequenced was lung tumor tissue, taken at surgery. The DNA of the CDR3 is TGTGCCAGCAGTGTTGGTAGGAGCAATCAGCCCCAGCATTTT. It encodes CASSVGRSNQPQHF.